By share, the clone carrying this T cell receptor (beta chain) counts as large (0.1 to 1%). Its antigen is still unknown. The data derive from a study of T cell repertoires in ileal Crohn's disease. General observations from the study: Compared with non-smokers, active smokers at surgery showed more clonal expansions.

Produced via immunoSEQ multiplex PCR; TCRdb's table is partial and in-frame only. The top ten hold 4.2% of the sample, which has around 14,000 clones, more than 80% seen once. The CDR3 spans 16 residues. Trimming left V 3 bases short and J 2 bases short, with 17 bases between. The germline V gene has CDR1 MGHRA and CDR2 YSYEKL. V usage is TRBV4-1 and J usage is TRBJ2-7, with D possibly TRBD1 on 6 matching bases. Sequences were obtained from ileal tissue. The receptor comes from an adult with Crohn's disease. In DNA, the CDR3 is TGCGCCAGCAGCCACTCCCTACAGGGTTCCCCCTACGAGCAGTACTTC. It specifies CASSHSLQGSPYEQYF.